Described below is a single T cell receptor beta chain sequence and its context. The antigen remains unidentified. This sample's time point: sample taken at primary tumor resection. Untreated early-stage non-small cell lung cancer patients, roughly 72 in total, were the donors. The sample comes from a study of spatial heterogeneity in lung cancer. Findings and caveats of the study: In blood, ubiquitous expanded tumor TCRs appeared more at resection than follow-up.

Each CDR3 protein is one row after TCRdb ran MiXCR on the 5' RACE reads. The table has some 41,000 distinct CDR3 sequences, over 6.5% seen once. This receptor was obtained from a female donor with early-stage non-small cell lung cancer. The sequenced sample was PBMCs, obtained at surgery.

The CDR3 is CASSVGTTNTGELFF. The CDR3 DNA is TGTGCCAGCAGCGTCGGGACAACGAACACCGGGGAGCTGTTTTTT. This chain uses TRBV7-2 with TRBJ2-2; D is perhaps TRBD1 (6 bases). V was shortened by 5 bases and J by 0 bases, with 10 bases between the two germline ends. The CDR3 covers 15 residues. Per the germline V gene, CDR1 is SGHTA and CDR2 is FQGNSA.